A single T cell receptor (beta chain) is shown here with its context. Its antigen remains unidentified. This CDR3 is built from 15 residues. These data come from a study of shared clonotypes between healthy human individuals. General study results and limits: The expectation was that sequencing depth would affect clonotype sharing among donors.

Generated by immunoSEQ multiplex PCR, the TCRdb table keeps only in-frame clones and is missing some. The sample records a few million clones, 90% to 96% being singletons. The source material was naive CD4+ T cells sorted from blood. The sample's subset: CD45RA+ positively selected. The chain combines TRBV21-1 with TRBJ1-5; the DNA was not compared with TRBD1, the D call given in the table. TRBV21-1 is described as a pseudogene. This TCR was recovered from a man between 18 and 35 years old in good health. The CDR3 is CASSKVNRNNQPQHF. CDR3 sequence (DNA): TGTGCCAGCAGCAAAGTTAACAGAAACAATCAGCCCCAGCATTTT.